This record covers a single TCR beta chain. 13 Jbeta primers and 60 Vbeta primers were used for the PCR. The repertoire was sequenced with immunoSEQ multiplex PCR; TCRdb's copy has only in-frame clones and lacks some. The table has roughly 160,000 clones, 60% to 80% seen once. Germline-derived CDR1 and CDR2 are GTSNPN and SVGIG (reference sequence). V trimming: 1 base; J trimming: 1 base; junction bases outside the gene matches: 3. This CDR3 has 15 residues. The data stem from a study of cytomegalovirus exposure and HLA in healthy donors. The V gene is TRBV30, the J gene TRBJ2-3, with TRBD1 matching 9 bases. The receptor was isolated from a man in his fifties or sixties in good health and CMV-seronegative. Sequences were obtained from PBMCs. The CDR3 DNA is TGTGCCTGGAGTGGGACAGGGGTGGGCACAGATACGCAGTATTTT. The encoded protein is CAWSGTGVGTDTQYF.